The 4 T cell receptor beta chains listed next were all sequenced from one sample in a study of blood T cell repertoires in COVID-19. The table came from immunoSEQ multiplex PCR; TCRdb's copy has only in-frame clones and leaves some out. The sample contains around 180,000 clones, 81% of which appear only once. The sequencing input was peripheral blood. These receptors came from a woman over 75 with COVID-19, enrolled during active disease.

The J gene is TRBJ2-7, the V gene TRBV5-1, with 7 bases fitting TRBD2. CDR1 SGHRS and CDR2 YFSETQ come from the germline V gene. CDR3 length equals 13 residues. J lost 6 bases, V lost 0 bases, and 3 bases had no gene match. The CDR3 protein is CASSLGPSGEQYF. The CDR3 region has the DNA TGCGCCAGCAGCTTGGGGCCTAGCGGCGAGCAGTACTTC.

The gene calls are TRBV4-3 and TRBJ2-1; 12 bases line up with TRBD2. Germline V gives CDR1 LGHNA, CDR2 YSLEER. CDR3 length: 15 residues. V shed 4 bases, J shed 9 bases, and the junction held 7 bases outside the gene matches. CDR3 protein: CASSPLLAGGPEQFF. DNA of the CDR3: TGCGCCAGCAGCCCGCTCCTAGCGGGGGGGCCTGAGCAGTTCTTC.

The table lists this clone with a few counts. CDR3 in amino acids: CASSQQGHVAGNTIYF. CDR3 DNA sequence: TGCGCCAGCAGTCAACAGGGGCACGTCGCTGGAAACACCATATATTTT. The rearrangement joins TRBV5-1 to TRBJ1-3; 7 bases are shared with TRBD1. The trim removed 5 bases at V and 2 bases at J, leaving 10 bases unmatched. Germline V lookup: CDR1 SGHRS, CDR2 YFSETQ. This CDR3 comprises 16 residues.

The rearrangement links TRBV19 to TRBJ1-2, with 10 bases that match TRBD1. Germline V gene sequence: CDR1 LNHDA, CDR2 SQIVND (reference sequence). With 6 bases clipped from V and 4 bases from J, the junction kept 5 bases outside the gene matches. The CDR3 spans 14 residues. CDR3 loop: CASSRGTGVYGYTF. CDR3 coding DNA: TGTGCCAGTAGCCGTGGGACAGGGGTCTATGGCTACACCTTC.